A single sample is the source of the 16 T cell receptor beta chains below, sequenced in a study of T cell changes during pregnancy in multiple sclerosis. Here immunoSEQ multiplex PCR was the method, and the copy in TCRdb shows in-frame clones only, minus some. The top ten clones hold 0.29% of a sample with about 70,000 clones, over 90% of them seen once. Sample: CD4+ T cells from peripheral blood mononuclear cells, taken after pregnancy. The receptors shown here come from a female donor with multiple sclerosis, enrolled in a pregnancy study.

In this sample, this clone turned up once. The chain has TRBV19 and TRBJ2-1; the D gene is possibly TRBD2 (6 bases). CDR1 LNHDA and CDR2 SQIVND come from the germline V gene (reference sequence). There are 15 residues in the CDR3. The V end was cut by 1 base, the J end by 0 bases, with 7 bases between. The CDR3 region has the DNA TGTGCCAGTAGTATAGGTAGCGGCTCCTACAATGAGCAGTTCTTC. This gives the protein CASSIGSGSYNEQFF.

The J gene is TRBJ1-1, the V gene TRBV30, with 8 bases lining up with TRBD1. The germline V gene has CDR1 GTSNPN and CDR2 SVGIG (reference sequence). Trimming at V came to 4 bases and at J to 3 bases, leaving 4 bases not matched to a gene. There are 13 residues in the CDR3. The CDR3 spells CAWNDRGDTEAFF. The CDR3 DNA reads TGTGCCTGGAACGACAGGGGCGACACTGAAGCTTTCTTT.

The gene calls are TRBV5-4 and TRBJ1-5; a possible D gene is TRBD1 (5 bases). Trimming took 1 base from V and 6 from J, leaving 8 bases between them. The germline V gene encodes CDR1 SGHNT and CDR2 YYREEE (reference sequence). This CDR3 has 13 residues. Here the CDR3 DNA reads TGTGCCAGCAGCTTGTTTGGGGCTCAGCCCCAGCATTTT. As protein: CASSLFGAQPQHF.

The V and J genes are TRBV5-1 and TRBJ2-1; the match to TRBD2 covers 12 bases. The CDR3 spans 16 residues. J gave up 4 bases and V 3 bases, and 5 bases lay outside the gene matches. From germline, CDR1 is SGHRS and CDR2 YFSETQ. CDR3 DNA sequence: TGCGCCAGCAGCTCCTCGGGACTAGCGGGTTACAATGAGCAGTTCTTC. Translated, it gives CASSSSGLAGYNEQFF.

The chain links TRBV2 to TRBJ1-1; D is ambiguous. Germline V gene sequence: CDR1 SNHLY, CDR2 FYNNEI. Trimming pared 10 bases from V and 1 base from J, leaving 13 bases between. CDR3 length equals 13 residues. CDR3 loop: CATLMEQNTEAFF. The DNA of the CDR3 is TGTGCCACCCTCATGGAGCAGAACACTGAAGCTTTCTTT.

V and J are TRBV5-6 and TRBJ1-2, with D uncertain. The V and J ends lost 0 bases and 0 bases respectively, with 9 bases between them. The CDR3 loop spans 15 amino acids. Germline loops: CDR1 SGHDT, CDR2 YYEEEE. CDR3 coding DNA: TGTGCCAGCAGCTTGGTCGGGATTGCTAACTATGGCTACACCTTC. This sequence encodes CASSLVGIANYGYTF.

The chain has TRBV27 and TRBJ1-1; maybe TRBD1 (6 bases). Deletions cut 2 bases from V and 2 bases from J, with 9 bases between. The CDR3 loop spans 14 amino acids. Germline V gives CDR1 MNHEY, CDR2 SMNVEV (reference sequence). The CDR3 reads CASSLMTGNTEAFF. The CDR3 DNA follows: TGTGCCAGCAGTTTAATGACAGGAAACACTGAAGCTTTCTTT.

This clone was detected a few times. The V call is TRBV7-9, the J call TRBJ1-4; TRBD1 agrees at 10 bases. The CDR3 runs to 16 residues. V dropped 5 bases and J dropped 5; count of bases not matched to a gene: 8. Germline lookup yields CDR1 SEHNR and CDR2 FQNEAQ (reference sequence). DNA of the CDR3: TGTGCCAGCAGCCTTCTTGGACAGGGGGGAAATGAAAAACTGTTTTTT. Amino acid sequence: CASSLLGQGGNEKLFF.

This chain joins TRBV5-6 and TRBJ2-5, with TRBD1 matching 7 bases. The CDR3 contains 15 residues. From germline, CDR1 is SGHDT and CDR2 YYEEEE. J was trimmed by 5 bases and V by 4 bases; bases with no gene match: 11. The CDR3 region has the DNA TGTGCCAGCAGCCTACGAACAGGGGCAGGCGAGACCCAGTACTTC. It codes for CASSLRTGAGETQYF.

The J gene is TRBJ1-3, the V gene TRBV9; D may be TRBD1 (5 bases). The CDR3 has 16 residues. Trimming took 0 bases from V and 0 from J, leaving 10 bases between them. Germline CDR1 SGDLS, CDR2 YYNGEE. The CDR3 reads CASSVARANSGNTIYF. The CDR3 DNA reads TGTGCCAGCAGCGTAGCCAGGGCAAACTCTGGAAACACCATATATTTT.

The chain links TRBV7-9 to TRBJ2-1; perhaps TRBD1 as D (5 bases). Trimming shortened V by 5 bases and J by 0 bases, and 17 bases separated the two germline ends. Germline CDR1 is SEHNR and CDR2 is FQNEAQ (reference sequence). The CDR3 spans 17 residues. The chain's CDR3 is CASSPLGTGRSYNEQFF. CDR3 nucleotide sequence: TGTGCCAGCAGCCCCTTAGGAACAGGCCGCTCCTACAATGAGCAGTTCTTC.

The chain combines TRBV7-6 with TRBJ2-2; 9 bases align to TRBD1. CDR3 size: 20 residues. Germline CDR1 reads SGHVS; CDR2 reads FNYEAQ. The junction had 14 bases not matched to a gene; V was cut back by 3 bases and J by 0 bases. CDR3 DNA: TGTGCCAGCAGCTTTTCAACTAAAGGACAGGGGAACGCGAACACCGGGGAGCTGTTTTTT. Protein product: CASSFSTKGQGNANTGELFF.

J is TRBJ1-6 and V is TRBV5-1; 10 nucleotides line up with TRBD1. Looked up from germline, CDR1 is SGHRS and CDR2 is YFSETQ. CDR3 size: 16 residues. V was clipped by 5 bases and J by 6 bases; unmatched bases: 8. CDR3 loop: CASSPRDRGSNSPLHF. DNA for the CDR3: TGCGCCAGCAGTCCCCGGGACAGGGGCTCTAATTCACCCCTCCACTTT.

The chain has TRBV18 and TRBJ1-4; D not resolved. Deletions cut 4 bases from V and 6 bases from J, with 9 bases between. Germline CDR1 and CDR2: KGHSH and LQKENI. The CDR3 spans 13 residues. CDR3 in DNA: TGTGCCAGCTCACGGGCCCGCGATGAAAAACTGTTTTTT. Translating gives CASSRARDEKLFF.

The V call is TRBV12-1, the J call TRBJ1-5; no check of the table's D call, TRBD1, against the DNA was made. TRBV12-1 is termed a pseudogene. The CDR3 consists of 19 residues. The CDR3 DNA follows: TGTGCCAGCAGCTTTGGGCCCCGGGACAGGGATTATAGCAATCAGCCCCAGCATTTT. Protein: CASSFGPRDRDYSNQPQHF.

The chain is built from TRBV5-1 and TRBJ2-7, with D unclear. Germline CDR1 SGHRS, CDR2 YFSETQ. The CDR3 has 14 amino acids. Trimming cost V 0 bases and J 5 bases, with 12 bases left between them. The CDR3 sequence is CASSLAGSPHEQYF. The CDR3 DNA reads as TGCGCCAGCAGCTTGGCAGGAAGCCCTCACGAGCAGTACTTC.